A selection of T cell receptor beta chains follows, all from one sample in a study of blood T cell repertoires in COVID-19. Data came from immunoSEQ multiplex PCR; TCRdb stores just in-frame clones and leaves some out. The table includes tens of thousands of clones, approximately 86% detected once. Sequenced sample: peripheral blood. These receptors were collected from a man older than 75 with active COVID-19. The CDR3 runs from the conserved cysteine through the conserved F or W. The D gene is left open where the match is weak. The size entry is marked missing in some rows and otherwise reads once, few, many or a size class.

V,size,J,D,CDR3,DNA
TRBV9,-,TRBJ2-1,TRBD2,CASSAETSGYYNEQFF,TGTGCCAGCAGCGCCGAGACTAGCGGGTACTACAATGAGCAGTTCTTC
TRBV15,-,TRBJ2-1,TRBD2,CATSRTREGINEQFF,TGTGCCACCAGCAGAACCAGGGAGGGTATTAATGAGCAGTTCTTC
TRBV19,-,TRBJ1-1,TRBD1,CASSIRGQGTNEAFF,TGTGCCAGTAGTATAAGGGGACAGGGGACCAATGAAGCTTTCTTT
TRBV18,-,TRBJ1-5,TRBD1,CASSLTPGQGASINQPQHF,TGTGCCAGCTCTCTTACTCCGGGACAGGGGGCGTCAATCAATCAGCCCCAGCATTTT
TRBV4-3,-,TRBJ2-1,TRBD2,CASSQKRGNTYNEQFF,TGCGCCAGCAGCCAAAAGCGGGGCAACACCTACAATGAGCAGTTCTTC
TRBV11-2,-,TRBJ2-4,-,CASSSRGGDKNIQYF,TGTGCCAGCAGCTCTCGGGGAGGCGATAAAAACATTCAGTACTTC
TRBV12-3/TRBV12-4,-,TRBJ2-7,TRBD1,CASSPGQSYEQYF,TGTGCCAGCAGTCCGGGACAGTCCTACGAGCAGTACTTC
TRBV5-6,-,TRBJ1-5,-,CASSRNRVTNQPQHF,TGTGCCAGCAGCCGAAACAGGGTCACCAACCAGCCCCAGCATTTT
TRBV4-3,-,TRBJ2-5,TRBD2,CASSRAIPGPGLGRWETQYF,TGCGCCAGCAGCCGCGCTATTCCGGGGCCCGGACTAGGTCGCTGGGAGACCCAGTACTTC
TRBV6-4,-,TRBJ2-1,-,CASSESVGGAYEQFF,TGTGCCAGCAGTGAGAGCGTGGGGGGGGCCTATGAGCAGTTCTTC
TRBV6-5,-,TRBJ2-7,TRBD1,CASSLGRTGFYEQYF,TGTGCCAGCAGTCTCGGCCGGACAGGGTTCTACGAGCAGTACTTC
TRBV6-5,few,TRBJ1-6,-,CASKTQGGGDSPLHF,TGTGCCAGCAAAACTCAGGGCGGTGGCGATTCACCCCTCCACTTT
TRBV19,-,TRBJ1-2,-,CASSIRTTFGYTF,TGTGCCAGTAGTATTCGGACAACGTTCGGCTACACCTTC
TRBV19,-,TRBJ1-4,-,CASSTLTATNEKLFF,TGTGCCAGTAGTACGTTGACAGCAACTAATGAAAAACTGTTTTTT
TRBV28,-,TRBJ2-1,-,CASSSTGVAGYNEQFF,TGTGCCAGCAGTTCCACCGGGGTGGCGGGGTACAATGAGCAGTTCTTC
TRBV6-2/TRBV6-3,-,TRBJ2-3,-,CASSYRPGASTDTQYF,TGTGCCAGCAGTTACCGCCCCGGAGCTAGCACAGATACGCAGTATTTT
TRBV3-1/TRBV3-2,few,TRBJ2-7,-,CASSPGSYLSEQYF,TGTGCCAGCAGCCCAGGGTCCTACTTGTCCGAGCAGTACTTC
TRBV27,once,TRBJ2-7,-,CASSARQSYEQYF,TGTGCCAGCAGTGCCCGACAGAGCTACGAGCAGTACTTC
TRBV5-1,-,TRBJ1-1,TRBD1,CASSLMGQGGFTEAFF,TGCGCCAGCAGCTTGATGGGACAGGGTGGGTTCACTGAAGCTTTCTTT
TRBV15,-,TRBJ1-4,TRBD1,CATSGGQGRIEEKLFF,TGTGCCACCAGCGGAGGACAGGGTCGTATCGAGGAAAAACTGTTTTTT
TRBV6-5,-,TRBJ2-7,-,CASSYSGTLRSYEQYF,TGTGCCAGCAGTTACTCCGGGACACTCCGCTCCTACGAGCAGTACTTC
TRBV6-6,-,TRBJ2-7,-,CASSYSPGTPEQYF,TGTGCCAGCAGTTACTCACCCGGGACTCCCGAGCAGTACTTC
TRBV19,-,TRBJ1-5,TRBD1,CASSGDRSNQPQHF,TGTGCCAGTAGCGGGGACAGAAGCAATCAGCCCCAGCATTTT
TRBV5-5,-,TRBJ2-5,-,CASSLFPSAGETQYF,TGTGCCAGCAGCTTGTTTCCTAGCGCGGGAGAGACCCAGTACTTC
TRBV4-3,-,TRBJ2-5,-,CASSQEAQGGATQYF,TGCGCCAGCAGCCAAGAAGCACAGGGGGGGGCGACCCAGTACTTC
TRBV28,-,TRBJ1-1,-,CASSPWTRENTEAFF,TGTGCCAGCAGTCCATGGACAAGGGAGAACACTGAAGCTTTCTTT
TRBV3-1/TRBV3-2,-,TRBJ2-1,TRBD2,CASSQDKGGGGNEQFF,TGTGCCAGCAGCCAAGATAAGGGCGGGGGGGGAAATGAGCAGTTCTTC
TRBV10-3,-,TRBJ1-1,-,CAITAGLNTEAFF,TGTGCCATCACAGCAGGTTTGAACACTGAAGCTTTCTTT
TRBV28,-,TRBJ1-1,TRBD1,CASSTLILDRGHSVTEAFF,TGTGCCAGCAGTACCCTTATCCTTGACAGGGGGCATTCGGTAACTGAAGCTTTCTTT
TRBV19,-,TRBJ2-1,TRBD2,CASRTGTSGTNLIF,TGTGCCAGTAGAACCGGGACTAGCGGGACGAATCTGATCTTC
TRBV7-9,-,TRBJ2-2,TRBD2,CASSPSGGYTGELFF,TGTGCCAGCAGCCCTAGCGGGGGCTACACCGGGGAGCTGTTTTTT
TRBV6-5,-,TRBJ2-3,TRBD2,CASRERGGLYTQYF,TGTGCCAGCAGGGAGCGGGGGGGCTTATATACGCAGTATTTT
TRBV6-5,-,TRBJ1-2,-,CASSYLRAGTNYGYTF,TGTGCCAGCAGTTATTTGAGGGCGGGGACTAACTATGGCTACACCTTC
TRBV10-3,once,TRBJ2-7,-,CAISEGAGTNLKRSYEQYF,TGTGCCATCAGTGAAGGGGCCGGGACAAACCTCAAGAGGTCCTACGAGCAGTACTTC
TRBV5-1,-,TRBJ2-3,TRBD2,CASSPGTSGRVTDTQYF,TGCGCCAGCAGCCCAGGGACTAGCGGGAGGGTTACAGATACGCAGTATTTT
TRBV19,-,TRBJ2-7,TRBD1,CASSTRTGGTPYEQYF,TGTGCCAGTAGTACCCGGACAGGGGGGACCCCCTACGAGCAGTACTTC
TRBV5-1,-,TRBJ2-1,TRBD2,CASSLDGLAGSVSYNEQFF,TGCGCCAGCAGCTTGGATGGACTAGCGGGAAGTGTCTCCTACAATGAGCAGTTCTTC
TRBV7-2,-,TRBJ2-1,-,CASSLNGEQFF,TGTGCCAGCAGCTTGAATGGCGAGCAGTTCTTC
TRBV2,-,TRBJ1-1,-,CASKRQPNTEAFF,TGTGCCAGCAAGAGACAGCCGAACACTGAAGCTTTCTTT
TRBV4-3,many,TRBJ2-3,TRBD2,CASSLGTRSDTQYF,TGCGCCAGCAGCCTAGGGACTAGGTCAGATACGCAGTATTTT
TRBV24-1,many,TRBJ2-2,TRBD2,CATSDSSGSLRGELFF,TGTGCCACCAGTGATTCTAGCGGGAGTCTTCGGGGGGAGCTGTTTTTT
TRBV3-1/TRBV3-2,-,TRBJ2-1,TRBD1,CASSPGQGGNNEQFF,TGTGCCAGCAGCCCCGGACAGGGCGGCAACAATGAGCAGTTCTTC
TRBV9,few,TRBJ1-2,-,CASSDGQGYGYTF,TGTGCCAGCAGCGACGGACAAGGGTATGGCTACACCTTC
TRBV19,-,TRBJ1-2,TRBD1,CASSEGQPTGYTF,TGTGCCAGTAGCGAGGGACAGCCGACGGGCTACACCTTC
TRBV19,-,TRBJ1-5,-,CASSMNRNQPQHF,TGTGCCAGTAGTATGAACAGAAATCAGCCCCAGCATTTT
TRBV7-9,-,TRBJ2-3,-,CASSQGLAGKSTDTQYF,TGTGCCAGCAGCCAGGGATTGGCCGGAAAAAGCACAGATACGCAGTATTTT
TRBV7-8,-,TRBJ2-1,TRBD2,CASSLGLADYNEQFF,TGTGCCAGCAGCTTAGGACTAGCGGACTACAATGAGCAGTTCTTC
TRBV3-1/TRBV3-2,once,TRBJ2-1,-,CASSQDFGSGQFF,-
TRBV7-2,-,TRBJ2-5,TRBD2,CASSGSGSGGKTQYF,TGTGCCAGCAGCGGTAGCGGGAGCGGTGGAAAGACCCAGTACTTC
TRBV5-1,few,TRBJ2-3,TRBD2,CASKVRGADTQYF,TGCGCCAGCAAGGTTCGGGGGGCAGATACGCAGTATTTT
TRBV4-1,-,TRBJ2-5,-,CASSQVDRRETQYF,TGCGCCAGCAGCCAAGTAGACAGGAGGGAGACCCAGTACTTC
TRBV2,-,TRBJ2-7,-,CASSEGPQYEQYF,TGTGCCAGCAGTGAGGGCCCTCAGTACGAGCAGTACTTC
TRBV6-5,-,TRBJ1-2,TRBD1,CASSWTVGQGIRGYTF,TGTGCCAGCAGTTGGACCGTAGGACAGGGTATTCGGGGCTACACCTTC
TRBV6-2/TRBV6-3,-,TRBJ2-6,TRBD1,CASSLGGQGRSGANVLTF,TGTGCCAGCAGTCTCGGGGGACAGGGACGCTCTGGGGCCAACGTCCTGACTTTC
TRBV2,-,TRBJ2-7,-,CASSPLAYEQYF,TGTGCCAGCAGTCCCCTAGCATACGAGCAGTACTTC
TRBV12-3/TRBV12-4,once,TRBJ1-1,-,CASTKLFSEAFF,TGTGCCAGCACCAAGCTCTTCTCTGAAGCTTTCTTT
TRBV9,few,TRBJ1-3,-,CASSVGPGNSGNTIYF,TGTGCCAGCAGCGTAGGCCCAGGGAACTCTGGAAACACCATATATTTT